These T cell receptor beta chains were read from a single sample in a study of a mutant IDH1 vaccine in newly diagnosed glioma. These receptors' targets are unknown. Clones were sequenced by immunoSEQ multiplex PCR, and TCRdb holds only the in-frame ones, with some missing. This table has about 38,000 clones, approximately 80% appearing once. Sample: PBMCs, taken from a glioma patient whose treatment included an IDH1 peptide vaccine. The receptors here all came from a man aged 40-49 years with glioma. Each CDR3 is given with its conserved first and last residue. A D gene is named only where the DNA matches it firmly. Not every row has a clone size; where given, it reads once, few, many or a size class.

V,D,J,size,CDR3,DNA
TRBV5-4,TRBD1,TRBJ1-2,.,CASSFGTGDGYTF,TGTGCCAGCAGCTTTGGGACAGGTGACGGCTACACCTTC
TRBV11-2,TRBD1,TRBJ2-1,.,CASSQDREIGEQFF,TGTGCCAGCAGCCAGGACAGGGAGATCGGTGAGCAGTTCTTC
TRBV5-1,.,TRBJ2-7,.,CASSSQPGGLYEQYF,TGCGCCAGCAGCTCCCAGCCCGGGGGCCTCTACGAGCAGTACTTC
TRBV5-1,.,TRBJ2-2,.,CASSLGRTNTGELFF,TGCGCCAGCAGCTTGGGGAGGACCAACACCGGGGAGCTGTTTTTT
TRBV2,.,TRBJ1-3,.,CARDDGDSGNTIYF,TGTGCCAGAGATGACGGCGACTCTGGAAACACCATATATTTT
TRBV18,.,TRBJ1-4,.,CASSRTDVPVTNEKLFF,TGTGCCAGCTCACGGACAGACGTACCTGTAACTAATGAAAAACTGTTTTTT
TRBV6-6,.,TRBJ1-1,.,CASTSLERGGEAFF,TGTGCCAGCACATCCCTGGAACGCGGGGGGGAGGCTTTCTTT
TRBV19,TRBD1,TRBJ1-1,few,CASSSGGLRTEAFF,TGTGCCAGTAGCTCAGGGGGCCTGCGGACTGAAGCTTTCTTT
TRBV6-5,TRBD2,TRBJ2-1,.,CASSRLATNYNEQFF,TGTGCCAGCTCAAGACTAGCAACCAATTACAATGAGCAGTTCTTC
TRBV6-1,.,TRBJ1-3,.,CASSVHSIGNTIYF,TGTGCCAGCAGTGTACACTCCATAGGAAACACCATATATTTT
TRBV9,.,TRBJ1-2,medium-sized,CASSVASGGANYGYTF,TGTGCCAGCAGCGTAGCGTCGGGCGGAGCTAACTATGGCTACACCTTC
TRBV7-6,.,TRBJ1-3,.,CASSPGWQSSGNTIYF,TGTGCCAGCAGCCCCGGCTGGCAGAGCTCTGGAAACACCATATATTTT
TRBV7-8,.,TRBJ2-7,.,CASRTGTAAKYF,TGTGCCAGCAGGACCGGGACCGCGGCGAAGTACTTC
TRBV5-1,.,TRBJ1-2,once,CASSSPGPSASYTF,TGCGCCAGCAGCTCCCCGGGGCCGTCAGCAAGCTACACCTTC
TRBV5-1,.,TRBJ2-5,.,CASSASQETQYF,TGCGCCAGCAGCGCTTCGCAAGAGACCCAGTACTTC